The 31 T cell receptor beta chains listed next were all sequenced from one sample in a study of blood T cell repertoires in COVID-19. The method was immunoSEQ multiplex PCR; TCRdb's version includes in-frame clones alone and lacks a portion of them. The sample lists some 270,000 clones, 70% to 85% occurring once. Sequenced sample: peripheral blood. The receptors originated from a human donor with COVID-19, enrolled during active disease. The donor label of this sample is uncertain.

The table lists this clone with a few counts. The chain carries TRBV6-5 and TRBJ1-2, with D possibly matching TRBD1 (5 bases). The length of the CDR3 is 13 residues. The V gene's germline CDR1 is MNHEY and CDR2 SVGAGI. Trimming pared 7 bases from V and 4 bases from J, leaving 13 bases between. The CDR3 DNA follows: TGTGCCAGCACTACAGGCCGAATCTATGGCTACACCTTC. Its translation is CASTTGRIYGYTF.

The chain combines TRBV6-2 or TRBV6-3 with TRBJ2-2; 10 bases fit TRBD1. Per the germline V gene, CDR1 is MNHEY and CDR2 is SVGEGT. CDR3 size: 18 residues. V was clipped by 2 bases and J by 3 bases; unmatched bases: 9. In DNA, the CDR3 is TGTGCCAGCAGTTACAGTCTCCCCGGGACAGGGGACACCGGGGAGCTGTTTTTT. Translating it yields CASSYSLPGTGDTGELFF.

The gene calls are TRBV3-1 (or the pseudogene TRBV3-2) and TRBJ2-1; 7 nucleotides line up with TRBD2. V lost 1 base to trimming and J lost 9 bases; unmatched junction nucleotides: 9. The CDR3 has 15 residues. Germline CDR1 LGHDT, CDR2 YNNKEL (reference sequence). CDR3 DNA: TGTGCCAGCAGCCAAGCCGTGGCGGGAGTGAGTGAGCAGTTCTTC. The encoded protein is CASSQAVAGVSEQFF.

This clone was counted only a few times. This chain uses TRBV7-3 with TRBJ1-3; D is unclear. V was shortened by 5 bases and J by 4 bases, with 12 bases between the two germline ends. The germline V gene has CDR1 SGHTA and CDR2 FQGTGA. The length of the CDR3 is 14 residues. The CDR3 reads CASSPRGDGNTIYF. The DNA for the CDR3 is TGTGCCAGCAGCCCTCGGGGTGACGGAAACACCATATATTTT. Full variable domain (outside the CDR3, taken from reference TRBV7-3 and TRBJ1-3): GAGVSQTPSNKVTEKGKYVELRCDPISGHTALYWYRQSLGQGPEFLIYFQGTGAADDSGLPNDRFFAVRPEGSVSTLKIQRTERGDSAVYLCASSPRGDGNTIYFGEGSWLTVV.

The chain carries TRBV11-3 and TRBJ2-1; TRBD2 agrees at 9 bases. The germline V gene has CDR1 SGHNT and CDR2 YENEEA. The CDR3 length is 15 residues. V shed 2 bases and J 4 bases; nucleotides not matched to a gene: 3. The CDR3 region is CASSLRTSDYNEQFF. The CDR3, as DNA: TGTGCCAGCAGCTTAAGGACTAGCGATTACAATGAGCAGTTCTTC.

The V and J genes are TRBV15 and TRBJ1-1, with D hard to call. The CDR3 is 13 amino acids. Trimming left V 5 bases short and J 2 bases short, with 9 bases between. Germline assignment: CDR1 LNHNV and CDR2 YYDKDF (reference sequence). CDR3 sequence: CATSLQSNTEAFF. The CDR3 DNA reads as TGTGCCACCAGCTTACAGAGTAACACTGAAGCTTTCTTT. The complete variable domain, with remaining parts taken from reference TRBV15 and TRBJ1-1, reads DAMVIQNPRYQVTQFGKPVTLSCSQTLNHNVMYWYQQKSSQAPKLLFHYYDKDFNNEADTPDNFQSRRPNTSFCFLDIRSPGLGDTAMYLCATSLQSNTEAFFGQGTRLTVV.

The chain is built from TRBV27 and TRBJ1-1, with a tentative D call TRBD1 (6 bases). The germline V and J ends were trimmed by 2 bases and 1 base, with 11 bases remaining between them. Germline loops: CDR1 MNHEY, CDR2 SMNVEV (reference sequence). CDR3 length: 15 amino acids. CDR3 DNA: TGTGCCAGCAGTTTAAGTAGGACAGCGAACACTGAAGCTTTCTTT. Residues: CASSLSRTANTEAFF.

V usage is TRBV10-3 and J usage is TRBJ1-2, with a weak D call TRBD1 (5 bases). Germline loops: CDR1 ENHRY, CDR2 SYGVKD. V shed 4 bases and J shed 3 bases, with 12 bases lying between them. The CDR3 is 14 amino acids. The chain's CDR3 is CAISVGTGDYGYTF. The CDR3 DNA reads TGTGCCATCAGTGTGGGGACGGGGGACTATGGCTACACCTTC.

This clone was seen a handful of times. J is TRBJ2-7 and V is TRBV7-9, with D tentatively TRBD1 (6 bases). The V end lost 1 base, the J end lost 2 bases, and 12 bases lay between the germline ends. The CDR3 consists of 15 residues. Germline CDR1 is SEHNR and CDR2 is FQNEAQ (reference sequence). CDR3 amino acids: CASSLVDRTAYEQYF. The CDR3 DNA is TGTGCCAGCAGCTTAGTGGATCGGACAGCCTACGAGCAGTACTTC.

The V and J genes are TRBV11-2 and TRBJ2-2, with TRBD2 as a possible D gene (5 bases). The germline CDR1 and CDR2 sequences are SGHAT and FQNNGV. V was trimmed by 4 bases and J by 6 bases, leaving 9 bases between them. This CDR3 region has 13 residues. The CDR3 here is CASSSSLAGELFF. The CDR3, as DNA: TGTGCCAGCAGCTCCTCACTAGCCGGGGAGCTGTTTTTT.

This rearrangement joins TRBV25-1 to TRBJ1-1; 8 bases line up with TRBD1. V shed 6 bases and J 3 bases; nucleotides not matched to a gene: 6. CDR3 length: 14 residues. Germline lookup yields CDR1 MGHDK and CDR2 SYGVNS. The CDR3 coding sequence is TGTGCCAGCAGACAAACAGGGGGGGACACTGAAGCTTTCTTT. Amino acid sequence: CASRQTGGDTEAFF.

Only one count was recorded for this clone. The gene calls are TRBV4-3 and TRBJ2-3; D is perhaps TRBD1 (6 bases). This CDR3 spans 15 amino acids. Between the trimmed V and J ends, which lost 8 bases and 0 bases, there was a span of 15 bases. Germline CDR1 reads LGHNA; CDR2 reads YSLEER. The CDR3 is CASSQQGPSTDTQYF. CDR3 DNA sequence: TGCGCCAGCTCTCAACAGGGTCCTAGCACAGATACGCAGTATTTT.

This clone came up once. The chain carries TRBV7-2 and TRBJ2-5, with 11 bases matching TRBD2. Looked up from germline, CDR1 is SGHTA and CDR2 is FQGNSA. This CDR3 is built from 17 residues. The V and J ends lost 0 bases and 2 bases, in that order; junction bases with no gene match: 5. The CDR3 sequence is CASSLASGTSGQETQYF. The CDR3 nucleotides are TGTGCCAGCAGCTTAGCCTCAGGGACTAGCGGACAAGAGACCCAGTACTTC.

The genes are TRBV6-6 and TRBJ1-6, with TRBD1 matching 7 bases. Germline V gene lookup returns CDR1 MNHNY and CDR2 SVGAGI (reference sequence). This CDR3 comprises 18 residues. The ends lost 6 bases at V and 10 bases at J; junction bases unmatched: 21. The CDR3 coding sequence is TGTGCCAGCAGCCGACCCCCACTCGGACAGGTCTCAGGGTCACCCCTCCACTTT. Amino acid sequence: CASSRPPLGQVSGSPLHF.

The chain recombines TRBV11-2 with TRBJ2-5; 15 positions match TRBD2. Unmatched junction bases numbered 5, after V lost 5 bases and J lost 4 bases. The CDR3 covers 16 residues. Per germline, CDR1 SGHAT and CDR2 FQNNGV. CDR3 in DNA: TGTGCCAGCAGCCCGGCGGGACTAGCGGGAGGAGAGACCCAGTACTTC. Protein sequence: CASSPAGLAGGETQYF.

V gene TRBV7-3 combines with J gene TRBJ2-1, with 8 nucleotides matching TRBD2. The V gene's germline CDR1 is SGHTA and CDR2 FQGTGA. The CDR3 has 18 amino acids. The junction had 16 bases not matched to a gene; V was cut back by 4 bases and J by 5 bases. CDR3 sequence: CASSSSSPAGVSDNEQFF. CDR3 DNA: TGTGCCAGCAGCTCCTCATCCCCAGCGGGAGTGTCGGACAATGAGCAGTTCTTC.

The chain carries TRBV19 and TRBJ1-4; 9 bases line up with TRBD1. Trimming took 3 bases from V and 8 from J; bases not matched to a gene: 1. CDR1 is LNHDA, CDR2 SQIVND, per germline (reference sequence). The CDR3 is made up of 13 amino acids. The CDR3 region has the DNA TGTGCCAGTAGTATCGGGACAGGGGAAAAACTGTTTTTT. Its protein is CASSIGTGEKLFF.

V and J are TRBV2 and TRBJ2-1; the match to TRBD2 covers 12 bases. Germline CDR1 is SNHLY and CDR2 is FYNNEI. The trim removed 6 bases at V and 2 bases at J, leaving 17 bases unmatched. This CDR3 spans 20 amino acids. The CDR3 is CASSEPRNKRTSGTYNEQFF. CDR3 nucleotide sequence: TGTGCCAGCAGCGAACCACGGAATAAAAGGACTAGCGGGACCTACAATGAGCAGTTCTTC.

The rearrangement joins TRBV19 to TRBJ1-5; no clear D gene. The germline CDR1 and CDR2 sequences are LNHDA and SQIVND (reference sequence). Trimming left V 5 bases short and J 5 bases short, with 19 bases between. The CDR3 runs 16 residues. CDR3 sequence: CASSPRTVEGHQPQHF. The DNA of the CDR3 is TGTGCCAGTAGTCCCCGGACCGTCGAGGGCCATCAGCCCCAGCATTTT.

The chain uses TRBV28 and TRBJ2-5, with 7 bases lining up with TRBD1. The CDR3 spans 14 residues. V lost 9 bases to trimming and J lost 3 bases; unmatched junction nucleotides: 10. Germline V CDR1 and CDR2: MDHEN, SYDVKM. The DNA of the CDR3 is TGTGCCAGTTCCAAAACCGGGACAGAAGAGACCCAGTACTTC. The encoded protein is CASSKTGTEETQYF.

J is TRBJ2-3 and V is TRBV6-1; TRBD2 matches at 8 bases. The CDR3 covers 15 residues. The V segment lost 1 base and the J segment 9 bases; nucleotides outside the gene matches: 9. Germline CDR1 and CDR2: MNHNS and SASEGT. CDR3 in amino acids: CASSEGPRGGATQYF. DNA for the CDR3: TGTGCCAGCAGTGAAGGCCCTCGGGGGGGAGCGACGCAGTATTTT.

The gene calls are TRBV6-5 and TRBJ2-1; the match to TRBD1 covers 7 bases. Losses at the gene ends were 6 bases for V and 10 bases for J; bases not matched to a gene: 12. Per germline, CDR1 MNHEY and CDR2 SVGAGI. The CDR3 covers 14 residues. The CDR3 protein is CASRVDRRVGEQFF. In DNA form, the CDR3 reads TGTGCCAGCAGGGTGGACAGGAGAGTAGGAGAGCAGTTCTTC.

The chain recombines TRBV30 with TRBJ1-5; D may be TRBD1 (5 bases). V lost 2 bases to trimming and J lost 6 bases, with 17 bases between them. The CDR3 consists of 15 residues. CDR1 is GTSNPN and CDR2 is SVGIG in the germline V gene (reference sequence). The CDR3 spells CAWSPGGGRAQPQHF. For the CDR3, the DNA is TGTGCCTGGAGTCCGGGGGGAGGGAGGGCTCAGCCCCAGCATTTT.

This clone was found a few times. The chain uses TRBV5-5 and TRBJ1-3; 8 bases fit TRBD1. This CDR3 contains 17 residues. V lost 3 bases to trimming and J lost 2 bases; unmatched junction nucleotides: 10. Germline-derived CDR1 and CDR2 are SGHKS and YYEKEE (reference sequence). The CDR3 here is CASSSTIDRGTGNTIYF. The CDR3 DNA follows: TGTGCCAGCAGCTCAACGATCGACAGGGGAACTGGAAACACCATATATTTT.

The CDR3 loop reads CASSPSFREETQYF. The CDR3, as DNA: TGTGCCAGCAGCCCGAGCTTCAGGGAAGAGACCCAGTACTTC. The chain carries TRBV3-1 (or the pseudogene TRBV3-2) and TRBJ2-5; tentative D call: TRBD1 (5 bases). CDR1 and CDR2 (germline): LGHDT, YNNKEL (reference sequence). The CDR3 has 14 amino acids. Trimming removed 4 bases from V and 3 bases from J, with 12 bases in between.

This clone was detected once. This chain uses TRBV3-1 (or the pseudogene TRBV3-2) with TRBJ2-7; 11 nucleotides match TRBD2. The CDR3 is made up of 15 amino acids. The germline gives CDR1 LGHDT, CDR2 YNNKEL (reference sequence). V dropped 6 bases and J dropped 0; count of bases not matched to a gene: 4. The CDR3 loop reads CASRPSGGPSYEQYF. For the CDR3, the DNA is TGTGCCAGCAGACCTAGCGGGGGGCCCTCCTACGAGCAGTACTTC.

This chain uses TRBV7-9 with TRBJ2-5; 11 nucleotides agree with TRBD2. Germline-derived CDR1 and CDR2 are SEHNR and FQNEAQ (reference sequence). The CDR3 length is 14 residues. V gave up 11 bases and J gave up 2 bases; unmatched junction bases: 7. The CDR3 loop reads CADGGTSGQETQYF. The CDR3 nucleotides read TGTGCCGACGGGGGGACTAGCGGACAAGAGACCCAGTACTTC.

In this sample, this clone turned up a few times. The chain recombines TRBV6-5 with TRBJ1-1, with D possibly TRBD1 on 5 matching bases. From germline, CDR1 is MNHEY and CDR2 SVGAGI. The V and J ends lost 6 bases and 7 bases respectively, with 9 bases between them. The CDR3 spans 11 residues. The CDR3 DNA follows: TGTGCCAGCAGGGGGCTCGATGAAGCTTTCTTT. Protein: CASRGLDEAFF.

This clone is a singleton in its sample. This sequence joins TRBV6-5 and TRBJ1-5; tentatively, D is TRBD1 (6 bases). Trimming cost V 6 bases and J 2 bases, with 14 bases left between them. This CDR3 is built from 15 residues. Looked up from germline, CDR1 is MNHEY and CDR2 is SVGAGI. As DNA, the CDR3 is TGTGCCAGCAGCCCACAGGGAAGGGGCAATCAGCCCCAGCATTTT. Protein sequence: CASSPQGRGNQPQHF.

The J gene is TRBJ1-5, the V gene TRBV12-3 or TRBV12-4, with TRBD1 identical over 11 bases. With 3 bases clipped from V and 15 bases from J, the junction kept 7 bases outside the gene matches. This CDR3 spans 13 amino acids. The DNA of the CDR3 is TGTGCCAGCAGTTTGGAGTGGGGGACAGGGGGGCATTTT. Translating gives CASSLEWGTGGHF.

The chain uses TRBV12-2 and TRBJ1-4. TRBV12-2 corresponds to a pseudogene. The CDR3 sequence is 17 residues long. The CDR3 DNA reads TGTGCAAGTCGCTTACGGAGGCCCTTCGGCTATAATGAAAAACTGTTTTTT. Translation: CASRLRRPFGYNEKLFF.